The present T cell receptor (beta chain) was sequenced within a study of blood T cells in healthy people across ages. Primed by a sample-barcoded 5' primer and a J-beta primer mix, a second PCR proceeded for about 7 to 11 cycles. TCRdb reprocessed the 5' RACE reads with MiXCR, giving one entry per CDR3 protein. The sample includes around 710,000 distinct CDR3 sequences, around 40% of them seen just once. Caucasian, healthy and from Russia, the donors were aged between roughly 6 and 95. The CDR3 runs to 15 residues. Germline assignment: CDR1 ENHRY and CDR2 SYGVKD. J was trimmed by 8 bases and V by 10 bases; bases with no gene match: 15.

The receptor comes from a woman in her sixties in good health. The sequencing input was blood. V and J are TRBV10-3 and TRBJ2-3; the match to TRBD1 covers 10 bases. Written as DNA, the CDR3 is TGTGCCACCAAAACCGGGACAGGGGATCCAGCTACGCAGTATTTT. It translates to CATKTGTGDPATQYF.